One sample yielded the 9 T cell receptor beta chains listed below, sequenced in a study of blood T cell repertoires in COVID-19. The repertoire was sequenced with immunoSEQ multiplex PCR; TCRdb's copy has only in-frame clones and lacks some. The sample holds approximately 270,000 clones, 70% to 90% seen once. The sequenced sample was PBMCs or T cells enriched from blood (not recorded which). The source is a woman aged 50 to 60 who had recovered from COVID-19.

The rearrangement uses TRBV27 and TRBJ1-2, with D possibly matching TRBD1 (5 bases). V lost 3 bases, J lost 11 bases, and 16 bases lay in between. This CDR3 has 13 amino acids. The V gene's germline CDR1 is MNHEY and CDR2 SMNVEV (reference sequence). This CDR3 reads CASSFSSPRVYTF. CDR3 nucleotide sequence: TGTGCCAGCAGTTTCTCGAGTCCCAGGGTTTACACCTTC.

The genes are TRBV19 and TRBJ2-1; a possible D gene is TRBD2 (6 bases). This CDR3 is 16 amino acids long. V lost 4 bases, J lost 4 bases, and 17 bases lay in between. Per germline, CDR1 LNHDA and CDR2 SQIVND (reference sequence). The CDR3 protein is CASSTLGSGAYNEQFF. CDR3 nucleotides: TGTGCCAGTAGTACCCTAGGTAGCGGAGCATACAATGAGCAGTTCTTC.

V is TRBV18 and J is TRBJ1-4; D gene unclear. Trimming stripped 4 bases from V and 3 bases from J, with 12 bases between. The CDR3 contains 15 residues. Germline V gene sequence: CDR1 KGHSH, CDR2 LQKENI. Here the CDR3 DNA reads TGTGCCAGCTCACGGCAGGCACCCTCTAATGAAAAACTGTTTTTT. Translation gives CASSRQAPSNEKLFF.

The chain combines TRBV5-1 with TRBJ2-2, with D possibly TRBD1 on 5 matching bases. This CDR3 contains 14 residues. The germline gives CDR1 SGHRS, CDR2 YFSETQ. The germline V and J ends were trimmed by 4 bases and 7 bases, with 14 bases remaining between them. In DNA form, the CDR3 reads TGCGCCAGCAGCCCCACAGGTCCCAGCGGGGAGCTGTTTTTT. Translating gives CASSPTGPSGELFF.

The genes are TRBV10-3 and TRBJ2-7; the match to TRBD1 covers 8 bases. There are 13 residues in the CDR3. J was trimmed by 6 bases and V by 7 bases; bases with no gene match: 8. From germline, CDR1 is ENHRY and CDR2 SYGVKD. CDR3 bases: TGTGCCATCACGCAAACAGGGGGAGGCGAGCAGTACTTC. Translation: CAITQTGGGEQYF.

The CDR3, as DNA: TGTGCCAGTAGTATAGATCTGGAGGAGGGGGGGACCGGGGAGCTGTTTTTT. Its protein is CASSIDLEEGGTGELFF. J is TRBJ2-2 and V is TRBV19; tentative D call: TRBD2 (7 bases). The ends were cut back, 0 bases at V and 5 bases at J, with 16 bases in the middle. Germline V lookup: CDR1 LNHDA, CDR2 SQIVND (reference sequence). The CDR3 covers 17 residues.

The chain has TRBV12-3 or TRBV12-4 and TRBJ2-7; a possible D gene is TRBD2 (5 bases). There are 12 residues in the CDR3. Trimming shortened V by 0 bases and J by 6 bases, and 6 bases separated the two germline ends. CDR3 region: CASSLARVEQYF. CDR3 DNA sequence: TGTGCCAGCAGTTTAGCGCGGGTCGAGCAGTACTTC.

The rearrangement links TRBV5-4 to TRBJ2-5, with 12 bases aligning to TRBD2. The germline V gene encodes CDR1 SGHNT and CDR2 YYREEE (reference sequence). J lost 4 bases, V lost 4 bases, and 8 bases had no gene match. The CDR3 extends over 16 amino acids. The CDR3 loop reads CASSPDPLAGGETQYF. The CDR3 coding sequence is TGTGCCAGCAGCCCGGACCCACTAGCGGGAGGAGAGACCCAGTACTTC.

In its sample, this clone was seen once. This rearrangement joins TRBV20-1 to TRBJ1-1; D not resolved. V was pared by 6 bases and J by 0 bases, with 5 bases between. The CDR3 runs 11 residues. Germline V CDR1 and CDR2: DFQATT, SNEGSKA (reference sequence). The CDR3 spells CSAQMNTEAFF. In nucleotides, the CDR3 is TGCAGTGCACAAATGAACACTGAAGCTTTCTTT.